This record looks at one T cell receptor beta chain sequence and its context. Its antigen is currently not known. Base qualities were left out, and no much larger clone turns up one base away. The sample's time point, from its label and the paper: about 28 days (+/-7) after the second vaccine dose. Because spike-specific TCR depth and breadth did not differ between the two schedules, AZD1222 recipients who got a second dose at roughly 4 weeks were pooled with those who got a second dose at roughly 12 weeks. Vaccinee samples came from UK trials COV001 and COV002, including a single-blind randomized controlled phase 2/3 trial of AZD1222 (ChAdOx1 nCoV-19) in healthy adults. For TCRbeta chain sequencing, PBMC samples from trial participants were taken at day 0 and at day 28 after the second dose. The data are from a study of T cell responses to AZD1222 COVID-19 vaccine (dated by TCRdb to about 2021). Some background on the complete study: A total of about 250 trial participants underwent TCR sequencing, of whom about 200 had received two doses of AZD1222 and about 26 had received two doses of the MenACWY control vaccine. Trial participants were enrolled by age into 18-55, 56-69 and 70-plus year subgroups, with roughly 150, 30 and 60 TCR-sequenced participants respectively.

Relative to germline, V is 1 base shorter and J is 7 bases shorter, with 11 bases between their ends. The CDR3 has 14 amino acids, counting the end cysteine and phenylalanine. Of all the DNA, just the CDR3 is kept, 42 bases in frame from base 1. CDR1 and CDR2 were assigned from the germline V gene as MNHNS and SASEGT. Paper-wide results and their limitations: Nearly half of unique spike-specific TCRs reportedly recognized epitopes outside regions mutated in the B.1.351 and B.1.1.7 variants. No day 14 peak-response samples were available, so repertoires were characterized only after the peak T cell response. Participants were mostly white British and included more females than males, and it was suggested by the authors that clonal diversity may have been underestimated. After two AZD1222 doses, both the breadth and the depth of spike-specific TCRs were significantly higher than at day 0 and than in MenACWY recipients. The 56-69-year group was small, and its depth increase did not reach significance, likely because of low power. Vaccine-associated CD4 TCRs spanned the whole spike protein, with dominant responses in regions 160-218 and 743-854. Conclusions about previously exposed vaccinees are limited, since just a handful of AZD1222 recipients were seropositive for SARS-CoV-2 at baseline.

The CDR3 regions of human TCRbeta chains were analyzed by immunosequencing. In the source study's methods: TCRs in the repertoires were compared against a reference library of SARS-CoV-2-specific TCRs that had been generated with the MIRA antigen-specificity platform. Breadth was defined as the fraction of unique TCRs that were SARS-CoV-2-associated, and depth was defined as the fraction of total T cells that were SARS-CoV-2-associated. Using the MIRA data, each spike-specific TCR was mapped to the spike region that the TCR reacts to and placed in a CD4 or CD8 class. Log10-transformed breadth and depth values were compared by one-way ANOVA with Sidak's multiple comparisons tests. The table comes from immuneACCESS by way of TCRdb, which keeps in-frame sequences with V and J called. Part of the clones is missing from these tables; in studies checked, under half for an unresolved V gene and the rest for unknown reasons. The D gene and trimming were derived from the DNA, and the V and J assignments and clone size from that table. This sample is represented by under 90,000 clones; approximately 83% of them were singletons. The top ten hold over 9.5% of the sample.

The source was peripheral blood, collected 28 days after the second AZD1222 dose. In this chain, TRBV6-1 is recombined with TRBJ1-5; the D gene is not confidently resolved. This sequence originates from an adult who received the AZD1222 COVID-19 vaccine. The CDR3 reads CASSEGRRRQPQHF. The nucleotide sequence reads as follows: TGTGCCAGCAGTGAAGGAAGGAGGAGGCAGCCCCAGCATTTT.